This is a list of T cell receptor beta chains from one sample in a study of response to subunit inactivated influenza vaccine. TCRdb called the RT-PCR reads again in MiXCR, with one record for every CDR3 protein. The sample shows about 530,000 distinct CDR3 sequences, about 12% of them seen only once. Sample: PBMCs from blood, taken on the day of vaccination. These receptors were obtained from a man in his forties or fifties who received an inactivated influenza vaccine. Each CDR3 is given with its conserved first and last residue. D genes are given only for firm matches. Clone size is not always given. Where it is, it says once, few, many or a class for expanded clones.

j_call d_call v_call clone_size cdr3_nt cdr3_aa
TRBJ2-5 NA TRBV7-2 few TGTGCCAGCAGCCCCCGGTCCGTGACAGAGACCCAGTACTTC CASSPRSVTETQYF
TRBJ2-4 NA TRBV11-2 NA TGTGCCAGCAGCCTCATAGCAGGTTGGGCCAAAAACATTCAGTACTTC CASSLIAGWAKNIQYF
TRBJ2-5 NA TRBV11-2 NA TGTGCCAGCAGCTTAACGGGCAGTAAGGAGACCCAGTACTTC CASSLTGSKETQYF
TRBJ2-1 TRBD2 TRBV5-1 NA TGCGCCAGCAGCTTGGAGGCGACTAGCGCCATCAATGAGCAGTTCTTC CASSLEATSAINEQFF
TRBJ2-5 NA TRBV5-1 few TGCGCCAGCAGCTTAGGTGGGGACGAGCGAGACTTC CASSLGGDERDF
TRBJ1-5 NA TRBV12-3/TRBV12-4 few TGTGCCAGCAGCCAGACCCGCGAGCCCCAGCATTTT CASSQTREPQHF
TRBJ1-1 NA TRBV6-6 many TGTGCCAGCAGGATGACGGAGAACACTGAAGCTTTCTTT CASRMTENTEAFF
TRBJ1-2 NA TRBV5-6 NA TGTGCCAGCAGCTTGGCCCGTGGGCTGGGGTTCTATGGCTACACCTTC CASSLARGLGFYGYTF
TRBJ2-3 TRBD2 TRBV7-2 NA TGTGCCAGCAGCTTAGCTAGCGGCCGGGGGGTGGCAGATACGCAGTATTTT CASSLASGRGVADTQYF
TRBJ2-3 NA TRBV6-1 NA TGTGCCAGCAGCCAGCTTAGATCTAGCACAGATACGCAGTATTTT CASSQLRSSTDTQYF
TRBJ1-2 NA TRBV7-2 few TGTGCCAGCAGCTTAAGCCCCTTCTATGGCTACACCTTC CASSLSPFYGYTF
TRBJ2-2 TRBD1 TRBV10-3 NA TGTGCCATCAGTGCAGCCCGTGGACAGGGGGAGGCTGGGACCGGGGAGCTGTTTTTT CAISAARGQGEAGTGELFF
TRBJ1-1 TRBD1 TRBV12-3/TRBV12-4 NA TGTGCCAGCACCGCGACAGGGGTTTCGGCTTTCTTT CASTATGVSAFF
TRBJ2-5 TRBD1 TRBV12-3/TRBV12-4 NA TGTGCCAGCAGCGACAGGGGCAAAGAGACCCAGTACTTC CASSDRGKETQYF
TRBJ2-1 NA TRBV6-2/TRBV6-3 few TGTGCCAGCAGCCCGGATTTAAGCTCCTACAATGAGCGGTTCTTC CASSPDLSSYNERFF
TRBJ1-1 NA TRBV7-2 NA TGTGCCAGCAGCTTAGCGATCTTCGGTTTCCAGGGAGGCGTCAACACTGAAGCTTTCTTT CASSLAIFGFQGGVNTEAFF
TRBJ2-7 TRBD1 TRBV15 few TGTGCCACCAGCAGACAAAAAGGACAGGGGGCAAACGAGCAGTACTTC CATSRQKGQGANEQYF
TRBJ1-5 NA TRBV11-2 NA TGTGCCAGCAGCTGGCACCGAGGTAATAGCAATCAGCCCCAGCATTTT CASSWHRGNSNQPQHF
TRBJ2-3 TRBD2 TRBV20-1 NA TGCAGTGCTACCGGGACTAACACAGATACGCAGTATTTT CSATGTNTDTQYF
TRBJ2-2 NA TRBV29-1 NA TGCAGCGTTGAAGGGGGGGAGAACACCGGGGAGCTGTTTTTT CSVEGGENTGELFF
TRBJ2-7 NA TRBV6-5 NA TGTGCCAGCGGAGATCCCAAGTACGAGCAGTACTTC CASGDPKYEQYF
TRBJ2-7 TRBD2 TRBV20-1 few TGCAGTGCTAGAGATCGCACTAGCGGGGGTCTCTACGAGCAGTACTTC CSARDRTSGGLYEQYF
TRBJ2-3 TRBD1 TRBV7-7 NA TGTGCTATCCAAAGGGACAGTCAGCAGTATTTT CAIQRDSQQYF